The source of this TCR beta chain is a study of regulatory T cells in long-lasting Graves disease. Study conclusions and caveats: New patients shared 750 to 1,000 public clonotypes, and persistent patients shared more, with 2,741.

As to time point: newly diagnosed GD, antithyroid drugs for less than 3 months. PBMC-derived RNA was used for the TCR library. In its sample, this clonotype was seen many times. Its specificity is not known. V dropped 4 bases and J dropped 9 bases, with 19 bases sitting between them. Germline V gene lookup returns CDR1 SGHTA and CDR2 FQGNSA. The CDR3 covers 14 residues. To make TCR beta libraries, researchers used iRepertoire HTBI primers and Arm-PCR of CDR3 regions. TCRdb ran MiXCR on the multiplex PCR reads and lists one entry per CDR3 protein. The table lists more than 300,000 distinct CDR3 sequences, 10% to 15% of them singletons. These data were also reused for a study on T cells in Graves' hyperthyroidism and ophthalmopathy. That work states: The hyperthyroidism patients had all been newly diagnosed, and their disease duration was under 2 months. Their ages ranged from 18 to 65 years.

This material consisted of peripheral blood mononuclear cells (PBMCs), taken at new diagnosis, from a patient treated with antithyroid drugs. This clonotype was sampled from a young woman with Graves disease. V gene TRBV7-2 combines with J gene TRBJ2-7; D might be TRBD1 or TRBD2, each matching 7 bases. CDR3 region: CASSSSQGGGPQYV. The DNA of the CDR3 is TGTGCCAGCAGCTCCAGCCAGGGGGGGGGCCCGCAGTACGTC.